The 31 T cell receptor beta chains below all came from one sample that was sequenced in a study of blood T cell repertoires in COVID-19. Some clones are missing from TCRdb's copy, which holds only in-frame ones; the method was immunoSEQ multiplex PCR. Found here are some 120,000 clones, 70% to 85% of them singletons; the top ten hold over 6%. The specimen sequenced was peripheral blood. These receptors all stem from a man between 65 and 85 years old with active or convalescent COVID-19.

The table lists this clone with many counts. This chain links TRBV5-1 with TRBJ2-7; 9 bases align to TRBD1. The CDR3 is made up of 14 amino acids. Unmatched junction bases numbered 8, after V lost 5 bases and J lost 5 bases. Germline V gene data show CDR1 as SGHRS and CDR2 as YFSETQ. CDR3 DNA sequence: TGCGCCAGCAGTACGCGGACAGGGGTCCACGAGCAGTACTTC. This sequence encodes CASSTRTGVHEQYF.

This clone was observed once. The CDR3 loop is CASSLEGTGPEQYF. The CDR3, as DNA: TGCGCCAGCAGCTTGGAGGGGACAGGGCCCGAGCAGTACTTC. J is TRBJ2-7 and V is TRBV5-1, with TRBD1 matching over 9 bases. Per the germline V gene, CDR1 is SGHRS and CDR2 is YFSETQ. This CDR3 spans 14 amino acids. After removal of 0 bases from V and 6 bases from J, the junction contained 4 bases not matched to a gene.

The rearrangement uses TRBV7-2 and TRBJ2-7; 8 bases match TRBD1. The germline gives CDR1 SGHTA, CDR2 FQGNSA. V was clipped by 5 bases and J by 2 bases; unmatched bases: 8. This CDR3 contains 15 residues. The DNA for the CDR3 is TGTGCCAGCAGCCCTGGACAGGGCCTAACCTACGAGCAGTACTTC. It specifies CASSPGQGLTYEQYF. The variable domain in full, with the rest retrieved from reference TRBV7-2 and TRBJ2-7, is GAGVSQSPSNKVTEKGKDVELRCDPISGHTALYWYRQSLGQGLEFLIYFQGNSAPDKSGLPSDRFSAERTGGSVSTLTIQRTQQEDSAVYLCASSPGQGLTYEQYFGPGTRLTVT.

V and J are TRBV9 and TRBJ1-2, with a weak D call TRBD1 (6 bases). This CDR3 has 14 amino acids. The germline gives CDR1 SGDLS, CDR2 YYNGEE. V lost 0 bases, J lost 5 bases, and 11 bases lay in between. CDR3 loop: CASSVGRGEYGYTF. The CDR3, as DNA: TGTGCCAGCAGCGTAGGCAGGGGAGAGTATGGCTACACCTTC.

Here the CDR3 DNA reads TGTGCCAGCATCCAAGTAGAAGGGGGTAAGGGCACAGATACGCAGTATTTT. Translated, it gives CASIQVEGGKGTDTQYF. V usage is TRBV5-6 and J usage is TRBJ2-3; a weak D match, TRBD1 (6 bases). CDR1 is SGHDT, CDR2 YYEEEE, per germline. V dropped 6 bases and J dropped 1 base, with 21 bases sitting between them. This CDR3 region has 17 residues.

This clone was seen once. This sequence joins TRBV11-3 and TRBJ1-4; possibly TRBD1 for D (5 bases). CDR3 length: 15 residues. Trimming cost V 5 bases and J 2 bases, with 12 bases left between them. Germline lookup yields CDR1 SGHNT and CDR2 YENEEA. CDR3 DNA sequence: TGTGCCAGCAGCCTCGGACAAATGACTAATGAAAAACTGTTTTTT. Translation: CASSLGQMTNEKLFF.

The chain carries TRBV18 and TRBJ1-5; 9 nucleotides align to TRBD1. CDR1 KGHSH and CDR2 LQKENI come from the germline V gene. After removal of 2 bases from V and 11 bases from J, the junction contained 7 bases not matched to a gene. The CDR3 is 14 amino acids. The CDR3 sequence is CASSPGTGTSAQHF. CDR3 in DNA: TGTGCCAGCTCACCAGGGACAGGGACATCGGCCCAGCATTTT.

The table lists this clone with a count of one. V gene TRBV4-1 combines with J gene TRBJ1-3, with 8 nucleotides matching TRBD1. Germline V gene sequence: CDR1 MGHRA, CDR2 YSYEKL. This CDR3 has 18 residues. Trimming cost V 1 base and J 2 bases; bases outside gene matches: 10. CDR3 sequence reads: CASSQATIDRGAGNTIYF. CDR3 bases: TGCGCCAGCAGCCAAGCCACGATAGACAGGGGTGCTGGAAACACCATATATTTT.

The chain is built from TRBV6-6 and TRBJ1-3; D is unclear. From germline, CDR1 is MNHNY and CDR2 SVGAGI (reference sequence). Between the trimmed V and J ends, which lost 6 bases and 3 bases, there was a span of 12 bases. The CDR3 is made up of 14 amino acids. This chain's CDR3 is CASRLTRGGNTIYF. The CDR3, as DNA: TGTGCCAGCAGACTTACGCGGGGTGGAAACACCATATATTTT.

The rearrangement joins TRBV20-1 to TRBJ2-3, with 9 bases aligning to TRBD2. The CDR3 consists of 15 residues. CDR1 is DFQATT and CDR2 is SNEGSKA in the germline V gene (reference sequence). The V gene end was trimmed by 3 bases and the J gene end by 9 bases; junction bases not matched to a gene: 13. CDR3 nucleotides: TGCAGTGCTAGTCGTGAGGGCGGGAGGGGACGAACGCAGTATTTT. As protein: CSASREGGRGRTQYF.

The chain's CDR3 is CASMGGRGEQFF. The CDR3 nucleotides read TGTGCCAGCATGGGGGGAAGGGGCGAGCAGTTCTTC. This chain connects TRBV12-3 or TRBV12-4 to TRBJ2-1; maybe TRBD2 (6 bases). The CDR3 totals 12 residues. Trimming shortened V by 7 bases and J by 10 bases, and 14 bases separated the two germline ends.

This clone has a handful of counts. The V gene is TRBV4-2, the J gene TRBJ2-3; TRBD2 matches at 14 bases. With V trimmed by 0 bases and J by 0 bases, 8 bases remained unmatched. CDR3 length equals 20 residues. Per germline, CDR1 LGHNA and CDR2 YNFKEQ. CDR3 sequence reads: CASSQEGTSGGATSTDTQYF. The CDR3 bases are TGTGCCAGCAGCCAAGAGGGGACTAGCGGGGGAGCTACTAGCACAGATACGCAGTATTTT.

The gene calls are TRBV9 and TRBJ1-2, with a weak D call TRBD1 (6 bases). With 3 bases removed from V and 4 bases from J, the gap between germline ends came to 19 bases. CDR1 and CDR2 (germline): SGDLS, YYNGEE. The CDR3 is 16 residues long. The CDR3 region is CASSGGLGNHLYGYTF. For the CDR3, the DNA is TGTGCCAGCAGCGGGGGGCTAGGCAACCACCTCTATGGCTACACCTTC.

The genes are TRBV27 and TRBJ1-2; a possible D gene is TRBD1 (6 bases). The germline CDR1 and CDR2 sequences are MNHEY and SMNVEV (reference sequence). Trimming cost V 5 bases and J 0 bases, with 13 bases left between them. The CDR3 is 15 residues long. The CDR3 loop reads CASSPTQGPNYGYTF. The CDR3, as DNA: TGTGCCAGCAGTCCAACACAGGGTCCTAACTATGGCTACACCTTC.

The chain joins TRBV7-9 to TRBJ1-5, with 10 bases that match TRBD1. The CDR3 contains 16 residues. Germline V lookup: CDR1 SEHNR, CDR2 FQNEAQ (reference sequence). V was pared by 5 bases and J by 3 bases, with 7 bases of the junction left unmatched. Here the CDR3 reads CASSPQGQGNNQPQHF. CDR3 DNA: TGTGCCAGCAGCCCACAGGGACAGGGGAACAATCAGCCCCAGCATTTT.

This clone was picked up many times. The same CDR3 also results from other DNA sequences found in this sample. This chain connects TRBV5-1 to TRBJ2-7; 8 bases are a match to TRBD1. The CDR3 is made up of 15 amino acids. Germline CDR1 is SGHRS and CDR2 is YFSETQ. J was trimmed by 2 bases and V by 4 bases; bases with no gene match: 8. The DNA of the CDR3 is TGCGCCAGCAGCCTGACAGGGGTGAATCCCTACGAGCAGTACTTC. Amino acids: CASSLTGVNPYEQYF.

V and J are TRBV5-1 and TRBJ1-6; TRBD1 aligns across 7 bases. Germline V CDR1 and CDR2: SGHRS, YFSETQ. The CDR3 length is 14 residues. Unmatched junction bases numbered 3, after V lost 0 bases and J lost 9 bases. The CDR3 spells CASSLGQGTSPLHF. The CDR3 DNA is TGCGCCAGCAGCTTGGGACAGGGTACTTCACCCCTCCACTTT.

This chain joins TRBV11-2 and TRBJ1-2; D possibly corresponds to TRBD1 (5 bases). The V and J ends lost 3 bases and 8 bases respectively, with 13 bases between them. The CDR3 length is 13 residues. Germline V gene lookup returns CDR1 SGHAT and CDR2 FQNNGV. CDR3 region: CASSFLQGGGYTF. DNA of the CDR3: TGTGCCAGCAGCTTTCTTCAGGGAGGAGGCTACACCTTC.

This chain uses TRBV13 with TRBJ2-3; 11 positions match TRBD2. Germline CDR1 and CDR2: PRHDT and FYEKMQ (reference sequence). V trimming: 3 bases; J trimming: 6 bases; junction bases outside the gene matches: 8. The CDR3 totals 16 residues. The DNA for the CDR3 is TGTGCCAGCAGCTTCGAACTAGCGGGAGTAGGTGATACGCAGTATTTT. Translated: CASSFELAGVGDTQYF.

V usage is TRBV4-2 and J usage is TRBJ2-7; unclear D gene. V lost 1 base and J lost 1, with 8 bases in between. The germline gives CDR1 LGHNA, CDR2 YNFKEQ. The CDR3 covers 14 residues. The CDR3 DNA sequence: TGTGCCAGCAGCCAAGGGTTCGGTTCCTACGAGCAGTACTTC. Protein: CASSQGFGSYEQYF.

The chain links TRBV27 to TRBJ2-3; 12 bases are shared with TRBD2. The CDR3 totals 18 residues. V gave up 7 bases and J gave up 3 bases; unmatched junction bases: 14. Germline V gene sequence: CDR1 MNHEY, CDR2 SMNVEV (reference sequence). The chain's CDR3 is CASIPGLAGGRATDTQYF. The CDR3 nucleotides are TGTGCCAGCATCCCGGGTCTAGCGGGGGGGCGCGCGACAGATACGCAGTATTTT.

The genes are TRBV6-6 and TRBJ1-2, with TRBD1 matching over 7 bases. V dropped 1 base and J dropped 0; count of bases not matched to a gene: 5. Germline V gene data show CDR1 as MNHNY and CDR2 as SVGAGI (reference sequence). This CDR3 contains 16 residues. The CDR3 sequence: CASSYYPGTANYGYTF. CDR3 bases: TGTGCCAGCAGTTACTACCCAGGGACAGCTAACTATGGCTACACCTTC.

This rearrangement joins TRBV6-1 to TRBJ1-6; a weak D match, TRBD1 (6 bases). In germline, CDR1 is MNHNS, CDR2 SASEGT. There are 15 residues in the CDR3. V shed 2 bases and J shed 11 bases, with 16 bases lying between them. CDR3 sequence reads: CASSERGGFFAPLHF. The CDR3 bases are TGTGCCAGCAGTGAAAGGGGGGGGTTTTTTGCACCCCTCCACTTT.

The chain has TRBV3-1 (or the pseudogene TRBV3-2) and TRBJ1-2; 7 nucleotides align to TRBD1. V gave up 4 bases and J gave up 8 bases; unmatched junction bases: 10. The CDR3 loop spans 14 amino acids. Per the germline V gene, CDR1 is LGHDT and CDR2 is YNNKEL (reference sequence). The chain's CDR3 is CASSPRTGAGGYTF. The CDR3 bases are TGTGCCAGCAGCCCGCGGACAGGAGCCGGGGGCTACACCTTC.

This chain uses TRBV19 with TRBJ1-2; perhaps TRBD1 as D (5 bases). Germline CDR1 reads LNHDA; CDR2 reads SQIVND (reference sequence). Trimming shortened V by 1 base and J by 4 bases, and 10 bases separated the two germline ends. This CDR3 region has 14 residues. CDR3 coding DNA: TGTGCCAGTAGTATAGCAGGGATGGCCTATGGCTACACCTTC. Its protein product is CASSIAGMAYGYTF. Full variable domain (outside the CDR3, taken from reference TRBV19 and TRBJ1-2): DGGITQSPKYLFRKEGQNVTLSCEQNLNHDAMYWYRQDPGQGLRLIYYSQIVNDFQKGDIAEGYSVSREKKESFPLTVTSAQKNPTAFYLCASSIAGMAYGYTFGSGTRLTVV.

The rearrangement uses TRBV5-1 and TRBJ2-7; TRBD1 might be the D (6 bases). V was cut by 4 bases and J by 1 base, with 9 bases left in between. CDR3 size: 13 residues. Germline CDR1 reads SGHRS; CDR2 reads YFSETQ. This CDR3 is CASSRDNSYEQYF. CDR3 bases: TGCGCCAGCAGCCGGGACAATTCCTACGAGCAGTACTTC.

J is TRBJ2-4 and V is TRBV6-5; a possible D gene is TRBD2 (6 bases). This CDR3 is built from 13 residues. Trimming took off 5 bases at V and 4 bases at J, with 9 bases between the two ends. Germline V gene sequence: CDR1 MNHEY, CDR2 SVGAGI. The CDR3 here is CASSPREKNIQYF. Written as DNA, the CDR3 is TGTGCCAGCAGTCCCCGGGAGAAAAACATTCAGTACTTC.

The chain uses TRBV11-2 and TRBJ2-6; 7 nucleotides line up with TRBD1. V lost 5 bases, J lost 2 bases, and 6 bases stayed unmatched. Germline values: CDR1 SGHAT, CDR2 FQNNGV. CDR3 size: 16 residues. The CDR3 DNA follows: TGTGCCAGCAGCCTAAGACAGGGACCTGGGGCCAACGTCCTGACTTTC. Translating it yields CASSLRQGPGANVLTF.

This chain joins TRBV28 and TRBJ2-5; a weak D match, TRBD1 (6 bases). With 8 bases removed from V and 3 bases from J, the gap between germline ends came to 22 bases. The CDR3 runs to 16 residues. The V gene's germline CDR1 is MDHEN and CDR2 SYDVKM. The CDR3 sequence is CASPPPRGGSKETQYF. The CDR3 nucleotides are TGTGCCAGCCCGCCCCCCAGGGGCGGTAGTAAAGAGACCCAGTACTTC.

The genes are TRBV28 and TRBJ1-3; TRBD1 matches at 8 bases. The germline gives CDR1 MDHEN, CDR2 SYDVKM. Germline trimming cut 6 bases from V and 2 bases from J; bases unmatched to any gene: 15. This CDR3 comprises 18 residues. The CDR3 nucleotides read TGTGCCAGCAGCATCAGGACAGGGAAAAACGCTGCTGGAAACACCATATATTTT. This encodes CASSIRTGKNAAGNTIYF.

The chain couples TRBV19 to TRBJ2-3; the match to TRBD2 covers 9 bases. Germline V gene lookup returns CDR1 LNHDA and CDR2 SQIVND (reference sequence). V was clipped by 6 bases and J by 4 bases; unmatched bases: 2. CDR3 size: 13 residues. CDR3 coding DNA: TGTGCCAGTAGGGGGACTAGCCCAGATACGCAGTATTTT. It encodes CASRGTSPDTQYF.